The next 9 T cell receptor beta chains were all read from a single sample in a study of control samples from healthy donors and cancer patients. Clones were sequenced by immunoSEQ multiplex PCR, and TCRdb holds only the in-frame ones, with some missing. The table has about 120,000 clones, roughly 90% seen once. Sample: blood. The receptor set was obtained from a man aged 45-65 years in good health.

The rearrangement uses TRBV19 and TRBJ2-1; 7 bases agree with TRBD2. The germline gives CDR1 LNHDA, CDR2 SQIVND (reference sequence). The CDR3 runs 13 residues. V dropped 4 bases and J dropped 10; count of bases not matched to a gene: 7. CDR3 coding DNA: TGTGCCAGTAGTAACGGACTAGTGATGGAGCAGTTCTTC. It translates to CASSNGLVMEQFF. The whole variable domain, remainder taken from reference TRBV19 and TRBJ2-1, is DGGITQSPKYLFRKEGQNVTLSCEQNLNHDAMYWYRQDPGQGLRLIYYSQIVNDFQKGDIAEGYSVSREKKESFPLTVTSAQKNPTAFYLCASSNGLVMEQFFGPGTRLTVL.

The chain uses TRBV12-3 or TRBV12-4 and TRBJ2-5; possible D gene TRBD1, 6 bases. The V end was cut by 8 bases, the J end by 1 base, with 8 bases between. There are 12 residues in the CDR3. CDR3 nucleotides: TGTGCCAGCGGGGGCCTCCAAGAGACCCAGTACTTC. Translated, it gives CASGGLQETQYF.

The chain carries TRBV28 and TRBJ1-3; TRBD1 agrees at 8 bases. CDR3 size: 12 residues. CDR1 and CDR2 (germline): MDHEN, SYDVKM. Trimming removed 6 bases from V and 9 bases from J; junction bases left unmatched: 4. CDR3 nucleotides: TGTGCCAGCAGGACAGGGGAGACCACCATATATTTT. Encoded protein: CASRTGETTIYF.

This chain links TRBV20-1 with TRBJ1-1; unclear D gene. The ends were cut back, 3 bases at V and 1 base at J, with 3 bases in the middle. This CDR3 comprises 11 residues. The germline gives CDR1 DFQATT, CDR2 SNEGSKA (reference sequence). CDR3 DNA sequence: TGCAGTGCTAGGTGGAACACTGAAGCTTTCTTT. This encodes CSARWNTEAFF.

The rearrangement joins TRBV10-3 to TRBJ2-3; no clear D gene. CDR3 length: 11 residues. The germline V and J ends were trimmed by 2 bases and 5 bases, with 2 bases remaining between them. Germline V gene data show CDR1 as ENHRY and CDR2 as SYGVKD. CDR3 residues: CAISEGDTQYF. The DNA for the CDR3 is TGTGCCATCAGTGAGGGAGATACGCAGTATTTT.

This rearrangement joins TRBV18 to TRBJ1-3, with 7 positions matching TRBD1. The CDR3 covers 15 residues. Germline V lookup: CDR1 KGHSH, CDR2 LQKENI. With V trimmed by 4 bases and J by 0 bases, 3 bases remained unmatched. The CDR3 nucleotides are TGTGCCAGCTCACTCGGGACAGTCTCTGGAAACACCATATATTTT. Its protein product is CASSLGTVSGNTIYF.

This sequence joins TRBV7-2 and TRBJ1-1, with D possibly matching TRBD1 (5 bases). Trimming removed 3 bases from V and 6 bases from J, with 8 bases in between. This CDR3 comprises 12 residues. Germline V CDR1 and CDR2: SGHTA, FQGNSA. The CDR3 loop reads CASSFLGAEAFF. CDR3 nucleotide sequence: TGTGCCAGCAGCTTCCTGGGGGCTGAAGCTTTCTTT.

This chain joins TRBV30 and TRBJ1-1; 9 bases match TRBD1. The germline CDR1 and CDR2 sequences are GTSNPN and SVGIG (reference sequence). With 2 bases clipped from V and 6 bases from J, the junction kept 7 bases outside the gene matches. The CDR3 is made up of 14 amino acids. In DNA form, the CDR3 reads TGTGCCTGGAGTCTACAGGGGGCGTTCGCTGAAGCTTTCTTT. Translation gives CAWSLQGAFAEAFF.

The chain has TRBV28 and TRBJ2-5; TRBD1 matches at 9 bases. The junction had 7 bases not matched to a gene; V was cut back by 1 base and J by 1 base. This CDR3 region has 17 residues. Germline V gene lookup returns CDR1 MDHEN and CDR2 SYDVKM. CDR3 loop: CASSLSGTGTFQETQYF. The DNA for the CDR3 is TGTGCCAGCAGTTTATCTGGGACAGGGACTTTCCAAGAGACCCAGTACTTC.